A selection of T cell receptor beta chains follows, all from one sample in a study of blood T cell repertoires in COVID-19. TCRdb's copy holds only in-frame clones and misses some; the assay was immunoSEQ multiplex PCR. The sample carries 230,000 or so clones, around 88% recorded once. What was sequenced was PBMCs or T cells enriched from blood (not recorded which). These receptor sequences come from a woman aged 40 to 50 with acute COVID-19. CDR3s include the opening cysteine and the closing phenylalanine or tryptophan. Each record gives: V gene, D gene, CDR3 length, clone size, J gene, CDR3 DNA, CDR3 protein. A D gene is named only where the DNA matches it firmly. Only part of the rows carry a size: once, few, many, or a class if the clone is expanded.

V gene: TRBV6-5; D gene: .; CDR3 length: 13; clone size: .; J gene: TRBJ1-2; CDR3 DNA: TGTGCCAGCAGTCAGAACACAGGTCGTGGCTACACCTTC; CDR3 protein: CASSQNTGRGYTF
V gene: TRBV29-1; D gene: .; CDR3 length: 12; clone size: .; J gene: TRBJ1-1; CDR3 DNA: TGCAGCGTTGTTCGTTCGGACACTGAAGCTTTCTTT; CDR3 protein: CSVVRSDTEAFF
V gene: TRBV7-7; D gene: .; CDR3 length: 15; clone size: .; J gene: TRBJ2-7; CDR3 DNA: TGTGCCAGCAGCCCCCTAAGTACTATTACCTACGAGCAGTACTTC; CDR3 protein: CASSPLSTITYEQYF
V gene: TRBV3-1/TRBV3-2; D gene: .; CDR3 length: 15; clone size: .; J gene: TRBJ2-3; CDR3 DNA: TGTGCCAGCAGCCAAGGAGACTATCGCACAGATACGCAGTATTTT; CDR3 protein: CASSQGDYRTDTQYF
V gene: TRBV7-2; D gene: TRBD1; CDR3 length: 15; clone size: .; J gene: TRBJ1-3; CDR3 DNA: TGTGCCAGCAGCATAAGGGGACAGGTTGGAAACACCATATATTTT; CDR3 protein: CASSIRGQVGNTIYF
V gene: TRBV5-4; D gene: TRBD1; CDR3 length: 14; clone size: .; J gene: TRBJ1-5; CDR3 DNA: TGTGCCAGCAGCCCCGACAGGGGCCTTCAGCCCCAGCATTTT; CDR3 protein: CASSPDRGLQPQHF
V gene: TRBV30; D gene: .; CDR3 length: 17; clone size: .; J gene: TRBJ2-2; CDR3 DNA: TGTGCCTGGAGTGTACGAACAGGGCGACCGAACACCGGGGAGCTGTTTTTT; CDR3 protein: CAWSVRTGRPNTGELFF
V gene: TRBV2; D gene: .; CDR3 length: 17; clone size: .; J gene: TRBJ1-1; CDR3 DNA: TGTGCCAGCAGTGAACCCCCCCCGGGGAGGCCGAACACTGAAGCTTTCTTT; CDR3 protein: CASSEPPPGRPNTEAFF
V gene: TRBV2; D gene: .; CDR3 length: 13; clone size: .; J gene: TRBJ2-1; CDR3 DNA: TGTGCCAGCAGTCTTGACCCCATGAGGGAGCAGTTCTTC; CDR3 protein: CASSLDPMREQFF
V gene: TRBV4-3; D gene: .; CDR3 length: 13; clone size: once; J gene: TRBJ1-1; CDR3 DNA: TGCGCCAGCAGCCTATCGGTTGGCACTGAAGCTTTCTTT; CDR3 protein: CASSLSVGTEAFF
V gene: TRBV28; D gene: .; CDR3 length: 15; clone size: .; J gene: TRBJ2-3; CDR3 DNA: TGTGCCAGCAGTTTCCCCAGGGGCGTGGGAGATACGCAGTATTTT; CDR3 protein: CASSFPRGVGDTQYF
V gene: TRBV19; D gene: .; CDR3 length: 15; clone size: .; J gene: TRBJ1-5; CDR3 DNA: TGTGCCAGTAGAACTGGACAGACCCAATCTTGGCCCCAGCATTTT; CDR3 protein: CASRTGQTQSWPQHF
V gene: TRBV19; D gene: .; CDR3 length: 13; clone size: .; J gene: TRBJ2-4; CDR3 DNA: TGTGCCAGTAGTATGTCTCCCAAAAACATTCAGTACTTC; CDR3 protein: CASSMSPKNIQYF
V gene: TRBV27; D gene: TRBD1; CDR3 length: 17; clone size: .; J gene: TRBJ1-2; CDR3 DNA: TGTGCCAGCAGTTTCTCCCCCGCGACAGGGGGCAATGTTGGCTACACCTTC; CDR3 protein: CASSFSPATGGNVGYTF
V gene: TRBV12-3/TRBV12-4; D gene: .; CDR3 length: 13; clone size: .; J gene: TRBJ1-2; CDR3 DNA: TGTGCCAGCAGCCGTACAGAAGTGAGCGGCTACACCTTC; CDR3 protein: CASSRTEVSGYTF
V gene: TRBV6-5; D gene: TRBD2; CDR3 length: 15; clone size: .; J gene: TRBJ2-2; CDR3 DNA: TGTGCCAGCAGTTTAATGACTAGCGGAGGCGGGGAGCTGTTTTTT; CDR3 protein: CASSLMTSGGGELFF
V gene: TRBV29-1; D gene: .; CDR3 length: 12; clone size: .; J gene: TRBJ1-2; CDR3 DNA: TGCAGCGTCATAGACAGTAGCTATGGCTACACCTTC; CDR3 protein: CSVIDSSYGYTF
V gene: TRBV11-2; D gene: .; CDR3 length: 15; clone size: .; J gene: TRBJ2-1; CDR3 DNA: TGTGCCAGCAGCCACGACTCTAACCTTCGAAATGAGCAGTTCTTC; CDR3 protein: CASSHDSNLRNEQFF
V gene: TRBV12-5; D gene: TRBD1; CDR3 length: 17; clone size: .; J gene: TRBJ1-5; CDR3 DNA: TGTGCTAGTGGTTTGGTAATAGGCAGGGGGGCTAATCAGCCCCAGCATTTT; CDR3 protein: CASGLVIGRGANQPQHF
V gene: TRBV7-2; D gene: .; CDR3 length: 15; clone size: .; J gene: TRBJ1-6; CDR3 DNA: TGTGCCAGCAGCCTTGACCTTAACAGAAATTCACCCCTCCACTTT; CDR3 protein: CASSLDLNRNSPLHF
V gene: TRBV2; D gene: .; CDR3 length: 17; clone size: once; J gene: TRBJ2-7; CDR3 DNA: TGTGCCAGCAGTGACCGAAGTGGAGGGCAGGGAGCTAGGGAGCAGTACTTC; CDR3 protein: CASSDRSGGQGAREQYF
V gene: TRBV19; D gene: .; CDR3 length: 15; clone size: .; J gene: TRBJ1-6; CDR3 DNA: TGTGCCAGTAGCCAAAACCCCCAGGCTAATTCACCCCTCCACTTT; CDR3 protein: CASSQNPQANSPLHF
V gene: TRBV5-6; D gene: TRBD1; CDR3 length: 14; clone size: once; J gene: TRBJ1-3; CDR3 DNA: TGTGCCACCCACAGGGGGCGGGCTGGAAACACCATATATTTT; CDR3 protein: CATHRGRAGNTIYF
V gene: TRBV7-2; D gene: TRBD2; CDR3 length: 16; clone size: .; J gene: TRBJ2-1; CDR3 DNA: TGTGCCAGCAGCTTGGGAGGACTAGCGGGGGGGCCGGCCCAGTTCTTC; CDR3 protein: CASSLGGLAGGPAQFF
V gene: TRBV19; D gene: TRBD1; CDR3 length: 15; clone size: .; J gene: TRBJ1-4; CDR3 DNA: TGTGCCAGTACCTCCCCGACAGGGGGACGTGAAAAACTGTTTTTT; CDR3 protein: CASTSPTGGREKLFF
V gene: TRBV6-4; D gene: .; CDR3 length: 11; clone size: few; J gene: TRBJ1-2; CDR3 DNA: TGTGCCAGCTTTGAGGGCTTCGGCTACACCTTC; CDR3 protein: CASFEGFGYTF
V gene: TRBV3-1/TRBV3-2; D gene: TRBD2; CDR3 length: 16; clone size: .; J gene: TRBJ2-1; CDR3 DNA: TGTGCCAGCAGCCTCCCAGGGGCGGGGGGGGACAATGAGCAGTTCTTC; CDR3 protein: CASSLPGAGGDNEQFF
V gene: TRBV7-9; D gene: .; CDR3 length: 15; clone size: .; J gene: TRBJ1-6; CDR3 DNA: TGTGCCAGCAGCTTAGATCCGACAGGAGGTTCACCCCTCCACTTT; CDR3 protein: CASSLDPTGGSPLHF
V gene: TRBV5-1; D gene: .; CDR3 length: 15; clone size: once; J gene: TRBJ1-3; CDR3 DNA: TGCGCCAGCAGCTTGGCTTCGGGCTCTGGAAACACCATATATTTT; CDR3 protein: CASSLASGSGNTIYF
V gene: TRBV29-1; D gene: TRBD2; CDR3 length: 18; clone size: once; J gene: TRBJ2-3; CDR3 DNA: TGCAGCGTTGAAGATCGAAGGGTCGGACTAGCGGGCCGAGATACGCAGTATTTT; CDR3 protein: CSVEDRRVGLAGRDTQYF
V gene: TRBV19; D gene: TRBD2; CDR3 length: 15; clone size: .; J gene: TRBJ2-7; CDR3 DNA: TGTGCCAGTAGTCCCGGGGGGGGGTACACCTACGAGCAGTACTTC; CDR3 protein: CASSPGGGYTYEQYF
V gene: TRBV4-2; D gene: .; CDR3 length: 14; clone size: .; J gene: TRBJ2-1; CDR3 DNA: TGTGCCAGCAGCCAAGATAATAAACAGACTGAGCAGTTCTTC; CDR3 protein: CASSQDNKQTEQFF
V gene: TRBV12-3/TRBV12-4; D gene: .; CDR3 length: 13; clone size: .; J gene: TRBJ1-2; CDR3 DNA: TGTGCCAGCAGTTGGGGGGGAAGCTATGGCTACACCTTC; CDR3 protein: CASSWGGSYGYTF
V gene: TRBV7-2; D gene: TRBD2; CDR3 length: 17; clone size: .; J gene: TRBJ2-2; CDR3 DNA: TGTGCCAGCAGTCACGACCTAGCGGGGGGGCCGAGCGGGAAGCTGTTTTTT; CDR3 protein: CASSHDLAGGPSGKLFF
V gene: TRBV30; D gene: TRBD2; CDR3 length: 13; clone size: .; J gene: TRBJ2-7; CDR3 DNA: TGTGCCGGACAGAAAGCGGGGGGTTCCGAGCAGTACTTC; CDR3 protein: CAGQKAGGSEQYF
V gene: TRBV10-3; D gene: .; CDR3 length: 13; clone size: .; J gene: TRBJ2-1; CDR3 DNA: TGTGCCATCCACGGCGGGGGCCACAATGAGCAGTTCTTC; CDR3 protein: CAIHGGGHNEQFF
V gene: TRBV6-4; D gene: .; CDR3 length: 14; clone size: .; J gene: TRBJ2-1; CDR3 DNA: TGTGCCAGCAGTGACGGACAGACCCACAATGAGCAGTTCTTC; CDR3 protein: CASSDGQTHNEQFF
V gene: TRBV5-6; D gene: .; CDR3 length: 15; clone size: few; J gene: TRBJ1-2; CDR3 DNA: TGTGCCAGCAGCTTGGTGTCGGGGGGCGGGCATGGCTACACCTTC; CDR3 protein: CASSLVSGGGHGYTF
V gene: TRBV7-2; D gene: .; CDR3 length: 14; clone size: .; J gene: TRBJ1-2; CDR3 DNA: TGTGCCAGCAGCTCGGGTTTTTCAGGGGCCGGCTACACCTTC; CDR3 protein: CASSSGFSGAGYTF
V gene: TRBV9; D gene: .; CDR3 length: 14; clone size: .; J gene: TRBJ1-6; CDR3 DNA: TGTGCCAGCAACCGAGGAGGTGATAATTCACCCCTCCACTTT; CDR3 protein: CASNRGGDNSPLHF
V gene: TRBV29-1; D gene: TRBD1; CDR3 length: 14; clone size: .; J gene: TRBJ1-1; CDR3 DNA: TGCAGCGTCCGTGAGGGGGCGCTGAGTCCTGAAGCTTTCTTT; CDR3 protein: CSVREGALSPEAFF
V gene: TRBV18; D gene: TRBD2; CDR3 length: 15; clone size: .; J gene: TRBJ2-5; CDR3 DNA: TGTGCCAGCTCACCACCCCAGCGGGAGGGAGAGACCCAGTACTTC; CDR3 protein: CASSPPQREGETQYF
V gene: TRBV7-6; D gene: TRBD1; CDR3 length: 21; clone size: .; J gene: TRBJ1-1; CDR3 DNA: TGTGCCAGCAGCTTAGCTTCTTTCGGACAGGGCGTATCTGGCCTGAACACTGAAGCTTTCTTT; CDR3 protein: CASSLASFGQGVSGLNTEAFF
V gene: TRBV7-2; D gene: .; CDR3 length: 14; clone size: .; J gene: TRBJ2-1; CDR3 DNA: TGTGCAGCCCGCCCCGGCGGACTTTACAATGAGCAGTTCTTC; CDR3 protein: CAARPGGLYNEQFF
V gene: TRBV7-2; D gene: TRBD1; CDR3 length: 18; clone size: .; J gene: TRBJ2-1; CDR3 DNA: TGTGCCAGCAGCCCCTTCCGGGGACAGGGCTCTTTCTACAATGAGCAGTTCTTC; CDR3 protein: CASSPFRGQGSFYNEQFF
V gene: TRBV3-1/TRBV3-2; D gene: TRBD1; CDR3 length: 15; clone size: .; J gene: TRBJ2-3; CDR3 DNA: TGTGCCAGCAGCCCGCCGGGACAGGGGCCAGATACGCAGTATTTT; CDR3 protein: CASSPPGQGPDTQYF
V gene: TRBV2; D gene: TRBD2; CDR3 length: 17; clone size: .; J gene: TRBJ2-2; CDR3 DNA: TGTGCCAGCAGAGCCCCCGGGACTAGGGGGGGCACCGGGGAGCTGTTTTTT; CDR3 protein: CASRAPGTRGGTGELFF
V gene: TRBV5-1; D gene: .; CDR3 length: 15; clone size: .; J gene: TRBJ1-5; CDR3 DNA: TGCGCCAGCAGCTTGGGGGGCTCGGCGGATCAGCCCCAGCATTTT; CDR3 protein: CASSLGGSADQPQHF
V gene: TRBV27; D gene: .; CDR3 length: 17; clone size: .; J gene: TRBJ1-6; CDR3 DNA: TGTGCCAGCAGTTTAAGCCCCCAGGGGAAGGGTAATTCACCCCTCCACTTT; CDR3 protein: CASSLSPQGKGNSPLHF
V gene: TRBV7-2; D gene: .; CDR3 length: 15; clone size: .; J gene: TRBJ2-5; CDR3 DNA: TGTGCCAGCAGCTTAGCGGTACTTTGGCAAGAGACCCAGTACTTC; CDR3 protein: CASSLAVLWQETQYF
V gene: TRBV14; D gene: .; CDR3 length: 12; clone size: few; J gene: TRBJ1-4; CDR3 DNA: TGTGCCAGCAGCCGTCACAAGGAAAAACTGTTTTTT; CDR3 protein: CASSRHKEKLFF
V gene: TRBV4-3; D gene: .; CDR3 length: 16; clone size: .; J gene: TRBJ2-1; CDR3 DNA: TGCGCCAGCAGCCAAGATTGGGACTCATCCCACAATGAGCAGTTCTTC; CDR3 protein: CASSQDWDSSHNEQFF